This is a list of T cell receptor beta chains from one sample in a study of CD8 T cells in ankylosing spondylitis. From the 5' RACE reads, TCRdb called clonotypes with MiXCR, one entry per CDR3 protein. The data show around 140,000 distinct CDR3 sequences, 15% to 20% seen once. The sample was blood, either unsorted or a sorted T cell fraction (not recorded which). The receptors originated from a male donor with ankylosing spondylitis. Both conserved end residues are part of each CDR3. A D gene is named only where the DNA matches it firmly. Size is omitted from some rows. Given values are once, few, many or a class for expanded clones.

TGCAGTGCTAGCGGCGATGACTACAATGAGCAGTTCTTC,CSASGDDYNEQFF,.,TRBV20-1,few,TRBJ2-1
TGCAGCGTTGACTCCGGGGGGTTATACGAGCAGTACTTC,CSVDSGGLYEQYF,TRBD2,TRBV29-1,many,TRBJ2-7
TGTGCCAGCAGGATCTTGGACAGGGAGCCCTACAATGAGCAGTTCTTC,CASRILDREPYNEQFF,TRBD1,TRBV7-9,few,TRBJ2-1
TGTGCCAGCAGTTTATCCCGGTGGGGGGGCACTGAAGCTTTCTTT,CASSLSRWGGTEAFF,.,TRBV27,few,TRBJ1-1
TGTGCCAGCAGCTTAAGAGGACTAGCGGGCTACAATGAGCAGTTCTTC,CASSLRGLAGYNEQFF,TRBD2,TRBV7-9,.,TRBJ2-1
TGCAGTGCTAGAGACTTCCTCACCCGGGGCGAGACCCAGTACTTC,CSARDFLTRGETQYF,.,TRBV20-1,few,TRBJ2-5
TGTGCCAGCAGCTTAGCGATAGGTCCCTATAGCAATCAGCCCCAGCATTTT,CASSLAIGPYSNQPQHF,.,TRBV7-9,.,TRBJ1-5
TGTGCCAGCAGTACCCCGCGGGGCAGGTACTCCTACGAGCAGTACTTC,CASSTPRGRYSYEQYF,.,TRBV28,few,TRBJ2-7
TGTGCCAGCATCAGAAGTCCCGGGACAGGGGAAGGTATATTCAATCAGCCCCAGCATTTT,CASIRSPGTGEGIFNQPQHF,TRBD1,TRBV6-2/TRBV6-3,few,TRBJ1-5
TGTGCCAGCACCCCCACCCTAGCGGGAGAGGGAGATACGCAGTATTTT,CASTPTLAGEGDTQYF,TRBD2,TRBV12-3/TRBV12-4,few,TRBJ2-3
TGCAGTGCTGATACGGGAGAAAGCACCGGGGAGCTGTTTTTT,CSADTGESTGELFF,.,TRBV20-1,few,TRBJ2-2
TGTGCCAGCAGCGCGCAGGGACCGTACAATCAGCCCCAGCATTTT,CASSAQGPYNQPQHF,.,TRBV7-9,few,TRBJ1-5
TGTGCCAGCAGTCTCCTCGGAGGAAAAGCCAAAAACATTCAGTACTTC,CASSLLGGKAKNIQYF,.,TRBV28,few,TRBJ2-4